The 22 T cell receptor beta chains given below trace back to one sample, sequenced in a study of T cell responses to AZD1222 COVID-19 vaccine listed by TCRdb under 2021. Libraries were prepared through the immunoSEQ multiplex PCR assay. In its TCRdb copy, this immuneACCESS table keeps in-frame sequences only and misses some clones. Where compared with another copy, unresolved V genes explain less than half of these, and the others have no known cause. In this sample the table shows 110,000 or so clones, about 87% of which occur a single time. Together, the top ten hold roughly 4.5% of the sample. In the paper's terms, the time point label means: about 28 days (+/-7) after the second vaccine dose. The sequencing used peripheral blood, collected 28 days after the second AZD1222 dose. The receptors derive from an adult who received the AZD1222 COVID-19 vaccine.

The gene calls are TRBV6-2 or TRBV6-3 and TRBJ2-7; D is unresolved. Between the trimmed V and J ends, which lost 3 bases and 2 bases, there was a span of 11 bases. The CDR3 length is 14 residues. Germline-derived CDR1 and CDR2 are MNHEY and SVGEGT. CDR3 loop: CASSYIRETYEQYF. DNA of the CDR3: TGTGCCAGCAGTTATATTCGAGAGACCTACGAGCAGTACTTC.

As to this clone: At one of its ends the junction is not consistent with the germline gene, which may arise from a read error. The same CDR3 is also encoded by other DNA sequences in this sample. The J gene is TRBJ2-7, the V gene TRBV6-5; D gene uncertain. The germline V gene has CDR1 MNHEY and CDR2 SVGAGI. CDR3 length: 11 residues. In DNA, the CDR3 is TGTGCCAGCAATCTACGTTACGAGCAGTACTTT. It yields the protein CASNLRYEQYF.

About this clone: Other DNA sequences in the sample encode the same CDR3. CDR3 protein: CASSYQGQNSPLHF. CDR3 nucleotides: TGTGCCAGCAGTTACCAGGGACAGAATTCACCCCTCCACTTT. This chain joins TRBV6-5 and TRBJ1-6, with 7 bases fitting TRBD1. The CDR3 loop spans 14 amino acids. The ends lost 2 bases at V and 7 bases at J; junction bases unmatched: 2. Germline V gives CDR1 MNHEY, CDR2 SVGAGI.

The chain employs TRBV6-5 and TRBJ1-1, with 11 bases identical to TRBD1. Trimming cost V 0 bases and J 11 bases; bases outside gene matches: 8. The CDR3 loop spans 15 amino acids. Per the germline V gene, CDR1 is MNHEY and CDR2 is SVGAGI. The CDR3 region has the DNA TGTGCCAGCAGTTACTCGAAGGGACAGGGGGTCTTTGCTTTCTTT. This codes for CASSYSKGQGVFAFF.

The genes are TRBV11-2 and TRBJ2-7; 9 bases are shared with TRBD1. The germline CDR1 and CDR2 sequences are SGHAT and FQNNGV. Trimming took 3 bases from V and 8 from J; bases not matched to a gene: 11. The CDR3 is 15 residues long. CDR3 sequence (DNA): TGTGCCAGCAGCTTGATAGGGACAGGGTCCCTTCAGCAGTACTTC. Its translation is CASSLIGTGSLQQYF.

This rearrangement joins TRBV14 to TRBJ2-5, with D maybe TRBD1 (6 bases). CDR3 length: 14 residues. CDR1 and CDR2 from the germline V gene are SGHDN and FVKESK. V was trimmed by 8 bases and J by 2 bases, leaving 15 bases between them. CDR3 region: CASSGTLWQETQYF. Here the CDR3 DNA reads TGTGCCAGCTCTGGGACACTCTGGCAAGAGACCCAGTACTTC.

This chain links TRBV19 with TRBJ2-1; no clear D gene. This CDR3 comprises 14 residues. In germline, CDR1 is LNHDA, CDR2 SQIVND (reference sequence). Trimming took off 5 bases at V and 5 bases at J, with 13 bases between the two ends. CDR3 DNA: TGTGCCAGTAGTTATCCGGGTTCTCACAATGAGCAGTTCTTC. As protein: CASSYPGSHNEQFF.

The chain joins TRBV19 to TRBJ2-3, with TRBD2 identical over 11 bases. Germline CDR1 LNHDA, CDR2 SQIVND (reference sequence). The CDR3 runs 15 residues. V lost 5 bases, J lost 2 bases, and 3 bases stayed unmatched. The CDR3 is CASSRLAGNTDTQYF. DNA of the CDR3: TGTGCCAGTAGTCGACTAGCGGGGAACACAGATACGCAGTATTTT.

The CDR3 nucleotides are TGTGCCAGCAGCGCGGGCAGGTTCGGTGGGGCCAACGTCCTGACTTTC. This translates into CASSAGRFGGANVLTF. The chain carries TRBV7-7 and TRBJ2-6; a weak D match, TRBD2 (5 bases). Germline loops: CDR1 SSHAT, CDR2 FNYEAQ (reference sequence). V was trimmed by 5 bases and J by 3 bases, leaving 14 bases between them. The CDR3 is 16 residues long.

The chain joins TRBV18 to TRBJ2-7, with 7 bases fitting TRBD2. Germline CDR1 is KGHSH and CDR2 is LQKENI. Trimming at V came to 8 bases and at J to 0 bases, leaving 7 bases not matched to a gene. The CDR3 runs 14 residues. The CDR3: CASQRDSASYEQYF. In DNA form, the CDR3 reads TGTGCCAGCCAGCGGGACTCCGCCTCCTACGAGCAGTACTTC.

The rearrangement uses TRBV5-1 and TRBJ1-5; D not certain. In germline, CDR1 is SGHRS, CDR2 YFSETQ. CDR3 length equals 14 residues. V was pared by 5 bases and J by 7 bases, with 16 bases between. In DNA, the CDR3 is TGCGCCAGCAGTCCCTCCCCGGGAAAACAGCCCCAGCATTTT. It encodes CASSPSPGKQPQHF.

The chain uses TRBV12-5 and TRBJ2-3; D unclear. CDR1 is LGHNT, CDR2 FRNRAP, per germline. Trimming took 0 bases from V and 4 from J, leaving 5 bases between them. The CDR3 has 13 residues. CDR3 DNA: TGTGCTAGTGGTTTGGTGGGCTCAGATACGCAGTATTTT. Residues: CASGLVGSDTQYF.

CDR3 sequence reads: CASRADLLSPLHF. CDR3 coding DNA: TGTGCCAGCAGGGCAGACCTCCTATCACCCCTCCACTTT. The rearrangement joins TRBV7-2 to TRBJ1-6; D is uncertain. The CDR3 runs 13 residues. V dropped 6 bases and J dropped 10 bases, with 13 bases sitting between them. In germline, CDR1 is SGHTA, CDR2 FQGNSA.

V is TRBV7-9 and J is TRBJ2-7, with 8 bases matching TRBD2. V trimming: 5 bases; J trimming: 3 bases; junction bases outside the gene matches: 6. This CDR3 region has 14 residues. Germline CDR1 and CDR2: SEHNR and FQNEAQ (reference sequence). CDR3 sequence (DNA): TGTGCCAGCAGCCACGGGGGGGACCACTACGAGCAGTACTTC. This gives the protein CASSHGGDHYEQYF.

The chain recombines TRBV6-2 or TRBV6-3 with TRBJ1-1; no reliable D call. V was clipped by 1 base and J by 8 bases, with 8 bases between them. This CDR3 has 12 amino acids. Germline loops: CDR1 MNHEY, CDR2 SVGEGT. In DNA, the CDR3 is TGTGCCAGCAGTTACTTTTGGGTCGAAGCTTTCTTT. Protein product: CASSYFWVEAFF.

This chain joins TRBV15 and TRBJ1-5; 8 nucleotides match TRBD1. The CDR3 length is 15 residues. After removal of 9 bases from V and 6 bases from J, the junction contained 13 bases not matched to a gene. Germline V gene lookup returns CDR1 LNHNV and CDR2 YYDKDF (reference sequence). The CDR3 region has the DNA TGTGCCACTTCGGAGGGGCAGGGGGCTGTTCAGCCCCAGCATTTT. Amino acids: CATSEGQGAVQPQHF.

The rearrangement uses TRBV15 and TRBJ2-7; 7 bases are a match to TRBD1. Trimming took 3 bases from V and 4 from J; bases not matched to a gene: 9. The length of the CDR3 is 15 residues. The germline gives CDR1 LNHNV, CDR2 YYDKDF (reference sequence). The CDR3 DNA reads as TGTGCCACCAGCAGGTCCGGGACAGCATATTACGAGCAGTACTTC. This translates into CATSRSGTAYYEQYF.

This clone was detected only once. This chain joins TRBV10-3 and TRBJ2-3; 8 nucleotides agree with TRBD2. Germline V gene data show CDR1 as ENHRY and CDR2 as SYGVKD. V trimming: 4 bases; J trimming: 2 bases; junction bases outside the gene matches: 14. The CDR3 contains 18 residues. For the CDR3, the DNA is TGTGCCATCAGTGCAGCGCCGGTGGTAGCGGGACCCACAGATACGCAGTATTTT. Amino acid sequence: CAISAAPVVAGPTDTQYF.

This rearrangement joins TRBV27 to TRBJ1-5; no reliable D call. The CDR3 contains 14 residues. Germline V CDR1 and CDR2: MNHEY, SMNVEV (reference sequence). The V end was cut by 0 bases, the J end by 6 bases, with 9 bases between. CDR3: CASSLSSAGQPQHF. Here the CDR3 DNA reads TGTGCCAGCAGTTTATCGTCCGCGGGTCAGCCCCAGCATTTT.

The CDR3 DNA is TGTGCCAGCATTGCCAGGGTAGGGGGCTACACCTTC. Protein: CASIARVGGYTF. This chain uses TRBV2 with TRBJ1-2; a possible D gene is TRBD1 (5 bases). CDR1 and CDR2 from the germline V gene are SNHLY and FYNNEI. This CDR3 is built from 12 residues. Trimming pared 7 bases from V and 8 bases from J, leaving 14 bases between. Variable domain in full (rest from reference TRBV2 and TRBJ1-2): EPEVTQTPSHQVTQMGQEVILRCVPISNHLYFYWYRQILGQKVEFLVSFYNNEISEKSEIFDDQFSVERPDGSNFTLKIRSTKLEDSAMYFCASIARVGGYTFGSGTRLTVV.

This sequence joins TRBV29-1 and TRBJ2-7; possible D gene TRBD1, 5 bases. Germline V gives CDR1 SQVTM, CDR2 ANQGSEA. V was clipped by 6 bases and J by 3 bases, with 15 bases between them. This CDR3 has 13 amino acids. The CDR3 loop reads CSVQGGSDYEQYF. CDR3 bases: TGCAGCGTCCAGGGTGGGTCGGACTACGAGCAGTACTTC.

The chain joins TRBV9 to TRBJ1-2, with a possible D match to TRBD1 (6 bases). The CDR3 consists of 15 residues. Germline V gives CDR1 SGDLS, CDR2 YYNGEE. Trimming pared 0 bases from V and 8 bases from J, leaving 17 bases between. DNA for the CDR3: TGTGCCAGCAGCGTAGGCGGGGCAGGGGCGGTCGGCTACACCTTC. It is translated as CASSVGGAGAVGYTF.